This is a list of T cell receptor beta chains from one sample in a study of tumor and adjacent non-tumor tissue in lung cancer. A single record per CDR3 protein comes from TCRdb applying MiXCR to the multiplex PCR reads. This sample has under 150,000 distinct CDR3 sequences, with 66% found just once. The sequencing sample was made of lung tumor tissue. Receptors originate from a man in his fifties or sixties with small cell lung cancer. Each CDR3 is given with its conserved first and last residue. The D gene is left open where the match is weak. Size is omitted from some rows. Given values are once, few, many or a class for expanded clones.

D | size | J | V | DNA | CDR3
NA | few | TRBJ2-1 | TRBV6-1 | TGTGCCAGCAGTGAATATAACAGCTTCCTCTACAATGAGCAGTTCTTC | CASSEYNSFLYNEQFF
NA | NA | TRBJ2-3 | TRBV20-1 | TGCAGTGCTATAAAACCACTAACGGGAGTCACAGATATGCAGTATTTT | CSAIKPLTGVTDMQYF
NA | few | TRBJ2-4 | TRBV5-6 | TGTGCCAGCAGCTTCCGGAATGGGGACATTCAGTACTTC | CASSFRNGDIQYF
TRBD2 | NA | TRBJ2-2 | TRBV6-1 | TGTGCCAGCAACCGACTAGCAGGAGGAACCACGTGGGAGCTGTTTTTT | CASNRLAGGTTWELFF
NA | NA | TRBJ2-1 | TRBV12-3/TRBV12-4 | TGTGCCAGCTCCCCGGGAGCCAGCTCCTACAATGAGCAGTTCTTC | CASSPGASSYNEQFF
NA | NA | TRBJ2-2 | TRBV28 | TGTGCCAGCAGTTTCGGTAGTGACGGGGAGCTGTTTTTT | CASSFGSDGELFF
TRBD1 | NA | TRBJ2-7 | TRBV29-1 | TGCAACGTTGTGACAGGGGGCCACGAGCAGTACTTC | CNVVTGGHEQYF
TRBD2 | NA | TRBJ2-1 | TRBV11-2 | TGTGCCAGTAGCTTCCTAGCGGGAGGGCCGGCTGAGCTGTTCTTC | CASSFLAGGPAELFF
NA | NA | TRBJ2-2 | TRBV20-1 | TGCAGTGCTAGAGATCTGCGGACTGGCGGGATGAGGGGGGAGCTGTTTTTT | CSARDLRTGGMRGELFF
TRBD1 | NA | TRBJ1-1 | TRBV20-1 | TGCAGTGCTAGAAGAGGAACAGGGGGTGGTGATGCTTTCTTT | CSARRGTGGGDAFF
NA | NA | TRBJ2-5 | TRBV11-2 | TGTGCCTGCGAGCAGGGTTACCCAGAGACCCAGTACTTC | CACEQGYPETQYF
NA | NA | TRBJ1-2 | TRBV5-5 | TGTGCCAGCAGCGGGGCCCCTAGCTATGGCTACACCTTC | CASSGAPSYGYTF
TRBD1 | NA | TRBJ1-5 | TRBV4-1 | TGCGCCAGCAGGAAGGGGGCTGGCCAGCCCCAGCATTTT | CASRKGAGQPQHF
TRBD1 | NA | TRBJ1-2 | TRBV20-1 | TGCAGTGTTAGATTGGTCTGGACAGGGAACTATGGCTACACCTTC | CSVRLVWTGNYGYTF
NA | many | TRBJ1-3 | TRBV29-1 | TGCAGCGTTTGGACAAGCTCTGGAAACACCATATATTTT | CSVWTSSGNTIYF
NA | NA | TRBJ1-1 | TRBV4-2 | TGTGCCAGCAGCCGCCTTTTCAGGGTCACTGAAGCTTTCTTT | CASSRLFRVTEAFF
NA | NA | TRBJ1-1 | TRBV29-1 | TGCAGCGCCCTGGCAGGGGTGAACATTGAAGCTTTCTTT | CSALAGVNIEAFF
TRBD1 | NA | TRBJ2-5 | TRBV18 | TGTGCCAGCTCAACAGACGCCGACAGGGATCAAGAGACCCAGTACTTC | CASSTDADRDQETQYF
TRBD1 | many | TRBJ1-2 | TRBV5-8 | TGTGCCAGCAGCTTGTCTCGGGACAGGGGCTACACCTTC | CASSLSRDRGYTF
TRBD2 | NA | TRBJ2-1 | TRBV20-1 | TGCAGTGCTAGTGGTCTAGCGGCTTGGAATGAGCAGTTCTTC | CSASGLAAWNEQFF
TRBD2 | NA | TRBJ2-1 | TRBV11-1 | TGTGCCGGCAGCGCTAGCGGACTAGCGGAGGGGAGCTCCTACAATGAGCAGTTCTTC | CAGSASGLAEGSSYNEQFF
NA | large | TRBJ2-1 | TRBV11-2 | TGTGCCAGCAGCTTAGACGGGCGGCTCTCCTACAATGAGCAGTTCTTC | CASSLDGRLSYNEQFF
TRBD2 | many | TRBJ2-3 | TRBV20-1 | TGCAGTGCTAGTAGGCGGGAGAGTGGTGCAGATACGCAGTATTTT | CSASRRESGADTQYF
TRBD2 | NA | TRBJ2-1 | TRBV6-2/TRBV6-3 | TGTGCCAGCAGTTCTTCCCTGGGACTAGCGGGAGAGAATGAGCAGTTCTTC | CASSSSLGLAGENEQFF
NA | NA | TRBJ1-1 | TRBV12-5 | TGTGTTAGTGGTGTAACAGGGTGTGCTGAAGCTTTCTTT | CVSGVTGCAEAFF
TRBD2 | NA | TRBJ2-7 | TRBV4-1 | TGCGCCATCAGCCAGGTAGAGGGAGGGACTGCCTACGAGCAGTACTTC | CAISQVEGGTAYEQYF
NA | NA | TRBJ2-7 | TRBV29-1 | TGCAGCGTTGTCGGGGTAGTGGGAGAGTCAGACGAGCAGTACTTC | CSVVGVVGESDEQYF
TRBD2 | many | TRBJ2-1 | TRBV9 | TGTGCCAGCAGCTCCCGGACTAGCGGGGTCGCCAATGAGCAGTTCTTC | CASSSRTSGVANEQFF
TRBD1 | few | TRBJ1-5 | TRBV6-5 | TGTGCCAGCAGGGGGAGGGACAGCCTATATCAGCCCCAGCATTTT | CASRGRDSLYQPQHF
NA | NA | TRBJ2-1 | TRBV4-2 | TGTGCCTGCAGTCAAGCAAGCGGGTACACCGGGCAGTTCTTC | CACSQASGYTGQFF
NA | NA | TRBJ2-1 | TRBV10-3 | TGTGCCATCAGTGTTGGGGAGAGGGCCTCAAACGATGAGCAGTTCTTC | CAISVGERASNDEQFF
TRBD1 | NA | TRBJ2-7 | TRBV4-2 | TGTGCCAGCAGCCAACCCGACAGGGGGGGCGACGAACAGTACTTC | CASSQPDRGGDEQYF
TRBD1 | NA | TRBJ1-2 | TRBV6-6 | TGTGCTAGCAGCTACAGGGGTATTTACTATGGCTATACCTTC | CASSYRGIYYGYTF
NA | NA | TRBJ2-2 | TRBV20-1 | TGCAGTGCTGGAAATTCTTGGACCGGGGAGCTGTTTTTT | CSAGNSWTGELFF
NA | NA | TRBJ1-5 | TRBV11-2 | TGTGTCAGCAGCCCACTGGACGGTCTTCGCAATCAGCCCCAGCATTTT | CVSSPLDGLRNQPQHF
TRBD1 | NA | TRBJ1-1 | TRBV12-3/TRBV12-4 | TGTGCTAGCAGTCGGGACAGGGGGAGGGCTTTCTTT | CASSRDRGRAFF
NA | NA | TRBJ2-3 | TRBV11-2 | TGTGCCAGCAGGCGACAAGACCCAGATACGCAGTATTTT | CASRRQDPDTQYF
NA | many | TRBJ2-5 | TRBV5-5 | TGTGCCAGCAGCTTGACAGTCCAAGAGACCCAGTACTTC | CASSLTVQETQYF
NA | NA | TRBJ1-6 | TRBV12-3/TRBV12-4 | TGTGCCAACAGTTTGACTTCACCCCTCCACTTT | CANSLTSPLHF
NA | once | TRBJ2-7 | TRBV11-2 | TGTACCAGCAGCTTATATATCAATGCCTACGAGCAGTACTTC | CTSSLYINAYEQYF
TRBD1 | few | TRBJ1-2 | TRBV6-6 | TGTGCCAGCAGGGAGCCGGGACAGGGTGGAGGGGGTGGCTACACCTTC | CASREPGQGGGGGYTF